This note documents a single T cell receptor beta chain sequence. The source of the sample is a study of blood T cell repertoires in COVID-19. The CDR3 contains 14 residues. Method: immunoSEQ multiplex PCR; TCRdb's copy keeps in-frame clones and lacks some. The profile shows 110,000 or so clones, about nine tenths of them singletons. This receptor was identified in a human donor in a cohort sampled during active COVID-19. The chain combines TRBV7-5 with TRBJ1-3; the table's D call of TRBD1 was not tested on the DNA. TRBV7-5 is classified as a pseudogene. The sequencing input was peripheral blood. In DNA form, the CDR3 reads TGTGCCAGAAGCCTTCGTCACAGTGGAAACACCATATATTTT. It specifies CARSLRHSGNTIYF.